The text below deals with one TCR beta chain. This specimen belongs to a study of blood T cell repertoires in COVID-19. At the level of the study: The United States, Italy and Spain provided the acute and convalescent COVID-19 samples. T cells, B-cell-depleted T cells, or PBMCs supplied cDNA or gDNA.

The CDR3 is made up of 14 amino acids. Deletions cut 2 bases from V and 5 bases from J, with 11 bases between. Germline V gene data show CDR1 as SGHAT and CDR2 as FQNNGV. Original handling: Researchers report that nucleated cell counts were estimated from reference gene primer amplification. Profiling relied on immunoSEQ multiplex PCR, and the TCRdb table lists in-frame clones only, not all of them. Clonal size and the V and J genes are those of that table, whereas D and trimming came from the DNA. The sample holds approximately 61,000 clones, approximately 84% seen once. The TCR sequence derives from a human donor in a cohort sampled during active COVID-19. The sample consisted of peripheral blood. This chain uses TRBV11-2 with TRBJ2-3; D might be TRBD2 (6 bases). The DNA for the CDR3 is TGTGCCAGCAGCTTAATACGGGAGTTAGATACGCAGTATTTT. It yields the protein CASSLIRELDTQYF.